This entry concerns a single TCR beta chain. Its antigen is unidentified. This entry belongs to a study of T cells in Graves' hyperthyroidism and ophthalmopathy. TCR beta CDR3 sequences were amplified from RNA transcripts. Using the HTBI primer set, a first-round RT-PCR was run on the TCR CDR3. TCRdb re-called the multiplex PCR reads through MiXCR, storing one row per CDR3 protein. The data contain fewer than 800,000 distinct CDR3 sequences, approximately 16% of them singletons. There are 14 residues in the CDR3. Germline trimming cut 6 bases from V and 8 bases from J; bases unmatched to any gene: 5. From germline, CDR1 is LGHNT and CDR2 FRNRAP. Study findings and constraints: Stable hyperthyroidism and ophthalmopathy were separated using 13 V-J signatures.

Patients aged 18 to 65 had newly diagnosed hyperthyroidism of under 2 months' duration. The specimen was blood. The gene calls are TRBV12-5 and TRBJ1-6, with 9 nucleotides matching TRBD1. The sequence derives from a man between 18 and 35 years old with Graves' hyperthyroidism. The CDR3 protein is CASGLGQGYSPLHF. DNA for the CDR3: TGTGCTAGTGGCCTCGGACAGGGGTATTCACCCCTCCACTTT.